This T cell receptor beta chain was recorded in a study of human T cells and chemical hapten exposure. In its sample, this clonotype was seen once. This sequence may be a read error, since a much larger clone differs from it by one base. Via MiXCR, TCRdb re-called the RACE reads, giving one row per CDR3 protein. This table holds about 380,000 distinct CDR3 sequences, roughly 4.8% found once. Noted time point: patch test 1, 2 weeks after DPC sensitization. The treatment denotes: therapeutic diphenylcyclopropenone sensitization with weekly scalp DPC. This CDR3 comprises 13 residues. The chain couples TRBV12-3 or TRBV12-4 to TRBJ1-2; D remains ambiguous. The receptor was isolated from a woman aged 45-59 years with alopecia areata. Some clones in this sample may be carry-over from other donors' samples. Sequenced material: whole blood, taken in connection with sensitization to the hapten diphenylcyclopropenone (DPC). CDR3 sequence reads: CASSLDSYYGYAF. CDR3 nucleotide sequence: TGTGCCAGCAGTTTAGACAGCTACTATGGCTACGCCTTC.